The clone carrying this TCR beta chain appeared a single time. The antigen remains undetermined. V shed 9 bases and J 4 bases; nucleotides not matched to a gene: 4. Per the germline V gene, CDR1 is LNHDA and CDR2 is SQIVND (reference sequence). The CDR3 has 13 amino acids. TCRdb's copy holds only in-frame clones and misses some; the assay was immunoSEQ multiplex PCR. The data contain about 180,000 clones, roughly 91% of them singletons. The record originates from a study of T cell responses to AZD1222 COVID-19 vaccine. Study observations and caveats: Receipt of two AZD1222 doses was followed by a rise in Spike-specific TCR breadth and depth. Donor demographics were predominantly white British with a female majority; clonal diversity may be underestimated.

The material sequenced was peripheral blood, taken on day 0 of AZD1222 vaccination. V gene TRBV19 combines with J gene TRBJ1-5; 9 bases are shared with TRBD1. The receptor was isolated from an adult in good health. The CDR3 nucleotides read TGTGCCAGCATTGGACAGGGGAATCAGCCCCAGCATTTT. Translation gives CASIGQGNQPQHF.